This entry lists 26 T cell receptor beta chains sequenced from one sample in a study of CD8+CD57+ T cells in acquired aplastic anemia. TCR beta VDJ and CDR3 were profiled, and genomic DNA was the template. TCRdb re-called the reads through MiXCR, storing one row per CDR3 protein. The sample includes roughly 160,000 distinct CDR3 sequences, about 60% seen only once; the top ten take under 50%. The specimen was sorted CD4+, CD8+, or CD8+CD57+ T cells (not recorded which) from PBMCs. The source is a human donor in good health.

This chain links TRBV20-1 with TRBJ2-3, with 9 positions matching TRBD1. Germline-derived CDR1 and CDR2 are DFQATT and SNEGSKA (reference sequence). This CDR3 is built from 14 residues. The trim removed 5 bases at V and 4 bases at J, leaving 7 bases unmatched. The CDR3 loop is CSAAGTGSADTQYF. Here the CDR3 DNA reads TGCAGTGCTGCCGGGACAGGGAGTGCAGATACGCAGTATTTT.

The chain has TRBV3-1 and TRBJ1-1, with 10 bases identical to TRBD1. Germline assignment: CDR1 LGHDT and CDR2 YNNKEL (reference sequence). This CDR3 has 17 amino acids. Losses at the gene ends were 0 bases for V and 6 bases for J; bases not matched to a gene: 10. The CDR3 DNA is TGTGCCAGCAGCCAAGACCGATCGTGGGACAGGGGCCCTGAAGCTTTCTTT. The encoded protein is CASSQDRSWDRGPEAFF.

The chain couples TRBV20-1 to TRBJ2-3; perhaps TRBD2 as D (6 bases). This CDR3 is built from 14 residues. In germline, CDR1 is DFQATT, CDR2 SNEGSKA (reference sequence). V was trimmed by 6 bases and J by 5 bases, leaving 18 bases between them. CDR3 nucleotides: TGCAGTGCCAATGGCGGGGACCGGGTAGATACGCAGTATTTT. Protein: CSANGGDRVDTQYF.

V and J are TRBV7-8 and TRBJ1-1; possibly TRBD1 for D (5 bases). The CDR3 covers 14 residues. CDR1 SGHVS and CDR2 FQNEAQ come from the germline V gene. V was shortened by 5 bases and J by 4 bases, with 14 bases between the two germline ends. The CDR3 DNA follows: TGTGCCAGCAGCGGAATCAGGGAGGCCACTGAAGCTTTCTTT. This gives the protein CASSGIREATEAFF.

The chain links TRBV7-2 to TRBJ1-3; no clear D. There are 15 residues in the CDR3. V was shortened by 1 base and J by 2 bases, with 9 bases between the two germline ends. Germline assignment: CDR1 SGHTA and CDR2 FQGNSA. The DNA of the CDR3 is TGTGCCAGCAGCTTAGGGAGACAAGCTGGAAACACCATATATTTT. This codes for CASSLGRQAGNTIYF.

The chain uses TRBV24-1 and TRBJ2-1; TRBD2 agrees at 14 bases. CDR1 KGHDR and CDR2 SFDVKD come from the germline V gene. Losses at the gene ends were 5 bases for V and 5 bases for J; bases not matched to a gene: 7. The CDR3 covers 17 residues. CDR3 in amino acids: CATSGGGTSGRDNEQFF. CDR3 in DNA: TGTGCCACCAGTGGCGGAGGGACTAGCGGGAGAGACAATGAGCAGTTCTTC.

The V call is TRBV20-1, the J call TRBJ1-1; D is undetermined. The V and J ends lost 2 bases and 1 base respectively, with 5 bases between them. Germline CDR1 is DFQATT and CDR2 is SNEGSKA (reference sequence). There are 12 residues in the CDR3. The CDR3 protein is CSARNGNTEAFF. For the CDR3, the DNA is TGCAGTGCTAGAAACGGGAACACTGAAGCTTTCTTT.

This sequence joins TRBV20-1 and TRBJ2-1; D is tentatively TRBD1 or TRBD2 (5 bases each). V was shortened by 5 bases and J by 5 bases, with 22 bases between the two germline ends. The germline gives CDR1 DFQATT, CDR2 SNEGSKA (reference sequence). CDR3 size: 16 residues. DNA for the CDR3: TGCAGTGCTCCCAGTAGGGGAGCAAATCAACACAATGAGCAGTTCTTC. Protein: CSAPSRGANQHNEQFF.

The V gene is TRBV5-1, the J gene TRBJ1-1; a possible D gene is TRBD1 (6 bases). The CDR3 length is 14 residues. Germline V gene lookup returns CDR1 SGHRS and CDR2 YFSETQ. V was clipped by 4 bases and J by 6 bases, with 16 bases between them. The CDR3 protein is CASSPQGRRAEAFF. CDR3 in DNA: TGCGCCAGCAGCCCGCAGGGGAGGCGGGCTGAAGCTTTCTTT.

The V gene is TRBV24-1, the J gene TRBJ1-2; 11 bases agree with TRBD1. Germline trimming cut 5 bases from V and 8 bases from J; bases unmatched to any gene: 6. This CDR3 comprises 14 residues. Germline CDR1 reads KGHDR; CDR2 reads SFDVKD. CDR3 DNA sequence: TGTGCCACCAGTGCTAGGGGACAGGGGGAAGGCTACACCTTC. It specifies CATSARGQGEGYTF.

The chain has TRBV7-9 and TRBJ2-7; the D is unclear. The V end lost 5 bases, the J end lost 4 bases, and 15 bases lay between the germline ends. The CDR3 is 14 amino acids. Germline V gives CDR1 SEHNR, CDR2 FQNEAQ (reference sequence). The CDR3 loop reads CASSRPEGLYEQYF. For the CDR3, the DNA is TGTGCCAGCAGCCGCCCAGAAGGGTTATACGAGCAGTACTTC.

This chain links TRBV4-3 with TRBJ1-6; D not resolved. This CDR3 spans 14 amino acids. CDR1 and CDR2 from the germline V gene are LGHNA and YSLEER. V was pared by 1 base and J by 9 bases, with 10 bases between. The CDR3 DNA reads TGCGCCAGCAGCCAAGTGAATAACCGTTCACCCCTCCACTTT. The encoded protein is CASSQVNNRSPLHF.

This chain connects TRBV9 to TRBJ1-2; TRBD1 is a possible D gene (5 bases). CDR1 is SGDLS, CDR2 YYNGEE, per germline. The ends were cut back, 4 bases at V and 3 bases at J, with 13 bases in the middle. The CDR3 extends over 14 amino acids. CDR3 nucleotides: TGTGCCAGCAGCCCCGAGGGGAGGGACTATGGCTACACCTTC. Amino acid sequence: CASSPEGRDYGYTF.

J is TRBJ2-3 and V is TRBV2; D possibly corresponds to TRBD1 (6 bases). This CDR3 has 14 amino acids. V lost 2 bases and J lost 2, with 8 bases in between. Germline CDR1 SNHLY, CDR2 FYNNEI. CDR3 coding DNA: TGTGCCAGCAGTGAACAGGGGACCACAGATACGCAGTATTTT. This gives the protein CASSEQGTTDTQYF.

This clonotype was observed a few times. As DNA, the CDR3 is TGTGCCACCAGTGCGGCTAGCGGCCAAGAGACCCAGTACTTC. This codes for CATSAASGQETQYF. This rearrangement joins TRBV24-1 to TRBJ2-5; 7 bases agree with TRBD2. The CDR3 covers 14 residues. Losses at the gene ends were 5 bases for V and 1 base for J; bases not matched to a gene: 3. Germline-derived CDR1 and CDR2 are KGHDR and SFDVKD.

This chain connects TRBV20-1 to TRBJ1-6, with a weak D call TRBD1 (6 bases). CDR3 length: 15 residues. Trimming removed 1 base from V and 7 bases from J, with 14 bases in between. The germline CDR1 and CDR2 sequences are DFQATT and SNEGSKA (reference sequence). The CDR3 here is CSARVLGGTNSPLHF. The DNA of the CDR3 is TGCAGTGCTAGAGTCCTAGGGGGGACCAATTCACCCCTCCACTTT.

This chain uses TRBV19 with TRBJ1-6, with 7 bases fitting TRBD1. Trimming cost V 4 bases and J 6 bases; bases outside gene matches: 6. The CDR3 contains 15 residues. The germline gives CDR1 LNHDA, CDR2 SQIVND (reference sequence). CDR3 in amino acids: CASSNSGGPNSPLHF. DNA for the CDR3: TGTGCCAGTAGTAACTCAGGGGGACCTAATTCACCCCTCCACTTT.

This chain uses TRBV9 with TRBJ2-7; D tentatively fits TRBD1 or TRBD2 (6 bases each). Germline values: CDR1 SGDLS, CDR2 YYNGEE. With 3 bases removed from V and 9 bases from J, the gap between germline ends came to 16 bases. This CDR3 region has 13 residues. The CDR3: CASSEDSWGVQYF. CDR3 in DNA: TGTGCCAGCAGCGAGGACAGCTGGGGGGTGCAGTACTTC. Supplemented by reference TRBV9 and TRBJ2-7, the full variable domain reads DSGVTQTPKHLITATGQRVTLRCSPRSGDLSVYWYQQSLDQGLQFLIQYYNGEERAKGNILERFSAQQFPDLHSELNLSSLELGDSALYFCASSEDSWGVQYFGPGTRLTVT.

The rearrangement links TRBV6-6 to TRBJ1-5; TRBD1 matches at 9 bases. This CDR3 region has 13 residues. From germline, CDR1 is MNHNY and CDR2 SVGAGI (reference sequence). V lost 6 bases, J lost 5 bases, and 2 bases stayed unmatched. Written as DNA, the CDR3 is TGTGCCAGCAGGGGACAGGGAGATCAGCCCCAGCATTTT. This translates into CASRGQGDQPQHF.

Many counts were recorded for this clonotype. The chain joins TRBV20-1 to TRBJ2-1, with 15 bases that match TRBD2. Germline V gene sequence: CDR1 DFQATT, CDR2 SNEGSKA (reference sequence). The CDR3 has 16 amino acids. The ends lost 4 bases at V and 4 bases at J; junction bases unmatched: 5. The CDR3 protein is CSAKQGLAGGYNEQFF. The CDR3, as DNA: TGCAGTGCTAAACAGGGACTAGCGGGGGGTTACAATGAGCAGTTCTTC.

The chain links TRBV7-9 to TRBJ2-4; TRBD2 matches 9 bases. This CDR3 spans 14 amino acids. V trimming: 5 bases; J trimming: 7 bases; junction bases outside the gene matches: 6. Germline V gives CDR1 SEHNR, CDR2 FQNEAQ (reference sequence). The CDR3 region is CASSLGAGGNIQYF. The CDR3 DNA reads TGTGCCAGCAGCCTCGGTGCGGGGGGGAACATTCAGTACTTC.

This chain connects TRBV10-3 to TRBJ2-7, with TRBD2 matching 11 bases. CDR3 length: 13 amino acids. J was trimmed by 2 bases and V by 11 bases; bases with no gene match: 5. Germline CDR1 and CDR2: ENHRY and SYGVKD. CDR3 sequence: CASGTSGTYEQYF. CDR3 coding DNA: TGTGCCTCAGGGACTAGCGGCACCTACGAGCAGTACTTC.

The chain has TRBV20-1 and TRBJ2-2; 14 positions match TRBD2. The V segment lost 1 base and the J segment 3 bases; nucleotides outside the gene matches: 4. Germline V gene sequence: CDR1 DFQATT, CDR2 SNEGSKA (reference sequence). The CDR3 is 17 residues long. The CDR3 region has the DNA TGCAGTGCTAGAGCCTGGACTAGCGGGAGGCACACCGGGGAGCTGTTTTTT. It codes for CSARAWTSGRHTGELFF.

Many counts were recorded for this clonotype. The V and J genes are TRBV12-5 and TRBJ2-7; TRBD2 might be the D (6 bases). The CDR3 consists of 12 residues. The germline V gene has CDR1 LGHNT and CDR2 FRNRAP. CDR3 loop: CASGRGTYEQYF. DNA of the CDR3: TGTGCCTCGGGGCGGGGAACCTACGAGCAGTACTTC.

The chain couples TRBV9 to TRBJ1-6, with a possible D match to TRBD1 (5 bases). Germline values: CDR1 SGDLS, CDR2 YYNGEE. The CDR3 length is 15 residues. The V end lost 0 bases, the J end lost 7 bases, and 11 bases lay between the germline ends. As DNA, the CDR3 is TGTGCCAGCAGCGTAGGTACCAGGGTGAATTCACCCCTCCACTTT. It translates to CASSVGTRVNSPLHF. The whole variable domain, remainder taken from reference TRBV9 and TRBJ1-6, is DSGVTQTPKHLITATGQRVTLRCSPRSGDLSVYWYQQSLDQGLQFLIQYYNGEERAKGNILERFSAQQFPDLHSELNLSSLELGDSALYFCASSVGTRVNSPLHFGNGTRLTVT.

In regard to this clonotype: One junction end disagrees with the germline gene, perhaps due to a read error. The chain links TRBV15 to TRBJ1-2; the match to TRBD1 covers 7 bases. Germline V gene data show CDR1 as LNHNV and CDR2 as YYDKDF (reference sequence). This CDR3 region has 15 residues. As DNA, the CDR3 is TGTGCCACCAGCAACCCAGGACAGGCCAACTATGGCTGCACCTTC. As protein: CATSNPGQANYGCTF.